This T cell receptor beta chain came from a study of blood T cell repertoires in COVID-19. Study details: The United States, Italy and Spain provided the acute and convalescent COVID-19 samples. From T cells, B-cell-depleted T cells, or PBMCs came the material, which was cDNA or gDNA.

The CDR3 has 15 residues. Germline CDR1 and CDR2: PRHDT and FYEKMQ (reference sequence). Trimming left V 2 bases short and J 2 bases short, with 12 bases between. Source study methods: Amplification from reference gene primers served as the basis for estimated nucleated cell counts. Here immunoSEQ multiplex PCR was the method, and the copy in TCRdb shows in-frame clones only, minus some. The V and J calls and clone size are taken from that table; D and trimming were inferred from the DNA. In the table there are around 27,000 clones, approximately 83% of which are singletons. Sequencing input: peripheral blood. This clonotype was sampled from a man aged 65 to 79 with active COVID-19. The rearrangement links TRBV13 to TRBJ1-2; D is ambiguous. Here the CDR3 reads CASSLRATWNYGYTF. CDR3 DNA sequence: TGTGCCAGCAGCTTACGAGCCACCTGGAACTATGGCTACACCTTC.